This T cell receptor (beta chain) appears in the sequencing data of a study of T-cell memory formation after mild COVID-19. Study-level information: TCR clusters showed largely donor specificity.

Germline V gene lookup returns CDR1 LNHNV and CDR2 YYDKDF (reference sequence). V was clipped by 5 bases and J by 0 bases, with 10 bases between them. This CDR3 has 14 residues. MiXCR was run by TCRdb on the 5' RACE reads, yielding one entry per CDR3 protein. The table records about half a million distinct CDR3 sequences, over 15% of them present only once. Regarding the study as a whole: Mainly in CM and EM were contracting CD4+ clones; CD8+ were in EMRA. Contracting clones from day 15 to 85 showed balanced CD4/CD8; later expanders favored CD4+.

There are a few counts of this clonotype. Its antigen remains unidentified. Sequencing input: PBMCs or a T cell subset sorted from them (not recorded which). The clonotype was recovered from an adult woman who had mild COVID-19 (a few samples of this study predate the infection). Cell type and time point are not known. The V gene is TRBV15, the J gene TRBJ1-1; D unclear. This CDR3 is CATSEDLMNTEAFF. CDR3 nucleotide sequence: TGTGCCACCAGCGAGGATCTTATGAACACTGAAGCTTTCTTT.